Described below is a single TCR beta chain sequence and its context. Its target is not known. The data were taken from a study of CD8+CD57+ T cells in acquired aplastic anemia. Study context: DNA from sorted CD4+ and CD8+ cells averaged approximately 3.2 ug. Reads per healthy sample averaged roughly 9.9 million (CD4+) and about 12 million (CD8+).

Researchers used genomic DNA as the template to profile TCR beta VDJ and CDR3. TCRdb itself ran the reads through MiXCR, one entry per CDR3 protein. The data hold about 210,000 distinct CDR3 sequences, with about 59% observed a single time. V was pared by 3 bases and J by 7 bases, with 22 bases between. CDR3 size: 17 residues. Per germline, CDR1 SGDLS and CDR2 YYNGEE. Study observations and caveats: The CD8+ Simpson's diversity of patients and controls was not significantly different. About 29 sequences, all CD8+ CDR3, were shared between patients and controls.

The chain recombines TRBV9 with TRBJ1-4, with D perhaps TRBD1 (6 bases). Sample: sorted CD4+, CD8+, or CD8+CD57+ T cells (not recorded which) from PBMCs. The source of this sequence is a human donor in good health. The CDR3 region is CASSASALGGMVEKLFF. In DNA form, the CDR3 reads TGTGCCAGCAGCGCCTCAGCACTTGGGGGCATGGTTGAAAAACTGTTTTTT.